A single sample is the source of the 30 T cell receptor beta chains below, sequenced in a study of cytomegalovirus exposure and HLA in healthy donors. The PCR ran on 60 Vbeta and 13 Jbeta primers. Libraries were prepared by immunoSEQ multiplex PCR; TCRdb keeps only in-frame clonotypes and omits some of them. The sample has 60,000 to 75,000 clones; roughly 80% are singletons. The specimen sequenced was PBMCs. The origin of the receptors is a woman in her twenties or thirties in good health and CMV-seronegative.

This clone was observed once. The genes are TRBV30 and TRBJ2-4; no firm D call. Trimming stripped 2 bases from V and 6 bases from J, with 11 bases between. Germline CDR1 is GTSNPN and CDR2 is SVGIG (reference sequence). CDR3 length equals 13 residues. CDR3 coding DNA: TGTGCCTGGAGTCTGAGAGCAGGAAACATTCAGTACTTC. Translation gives CAWSLRAGNIQYF.

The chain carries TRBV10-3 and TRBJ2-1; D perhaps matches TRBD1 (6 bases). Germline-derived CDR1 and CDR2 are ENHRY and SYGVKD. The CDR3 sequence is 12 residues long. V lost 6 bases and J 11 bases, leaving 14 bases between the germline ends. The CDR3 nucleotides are TGTGCCATCAGGGCTGGGGACACCCAGCAGTTCTTC. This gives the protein CAIRAGDTQQFF.

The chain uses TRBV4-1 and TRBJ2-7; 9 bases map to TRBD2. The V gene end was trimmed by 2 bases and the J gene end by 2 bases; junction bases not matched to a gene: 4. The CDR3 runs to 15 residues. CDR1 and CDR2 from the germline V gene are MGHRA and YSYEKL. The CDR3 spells CASSQIAGVPYEQYV. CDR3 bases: TGCGCCAGCAGCCAAATAGCGGGAGTGCCCTACGAGCAGTACGTC.

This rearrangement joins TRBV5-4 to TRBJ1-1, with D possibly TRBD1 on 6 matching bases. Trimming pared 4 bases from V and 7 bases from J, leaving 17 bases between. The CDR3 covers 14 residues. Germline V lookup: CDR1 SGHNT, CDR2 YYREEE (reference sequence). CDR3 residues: CASSLNDRSNEAFF. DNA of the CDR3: TGTGCCAGCAGCCTGAACGACAGGTCTAATGAAGCTTTCTTT.

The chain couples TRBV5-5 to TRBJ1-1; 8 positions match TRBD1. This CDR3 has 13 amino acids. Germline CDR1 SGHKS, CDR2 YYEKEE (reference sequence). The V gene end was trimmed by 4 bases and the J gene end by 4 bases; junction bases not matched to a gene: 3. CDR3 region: CASSRQGSTEAFF. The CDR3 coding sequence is TGTGCCAGCAGCCGACAGGGGAGCACTGAAGCTTTCTTT.

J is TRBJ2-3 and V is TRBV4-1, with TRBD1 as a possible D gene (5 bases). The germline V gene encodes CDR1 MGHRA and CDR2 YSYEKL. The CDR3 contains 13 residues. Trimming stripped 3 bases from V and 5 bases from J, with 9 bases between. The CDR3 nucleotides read TGCGCCAGCAGCCAGCCCAGGGAAGATACGCAGTATTTT. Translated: CASSQPREDTQYF.

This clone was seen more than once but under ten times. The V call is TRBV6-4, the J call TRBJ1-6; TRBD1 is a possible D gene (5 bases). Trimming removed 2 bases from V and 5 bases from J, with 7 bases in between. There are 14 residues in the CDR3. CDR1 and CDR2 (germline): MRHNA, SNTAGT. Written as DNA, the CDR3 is TGTGCCAGCAGTGACGGGGGGGATAATTCACCCCTCCACTTT. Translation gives CASSDGGDNSPLHF.

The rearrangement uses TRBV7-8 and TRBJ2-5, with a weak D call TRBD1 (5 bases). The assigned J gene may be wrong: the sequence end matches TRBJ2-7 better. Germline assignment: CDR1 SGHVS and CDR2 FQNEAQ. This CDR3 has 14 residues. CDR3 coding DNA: TGTGCCAGCAGCTTACAGGGTGTGACCTACGAGCAGTACTTC. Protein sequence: CASSLQGVTYEQYF.

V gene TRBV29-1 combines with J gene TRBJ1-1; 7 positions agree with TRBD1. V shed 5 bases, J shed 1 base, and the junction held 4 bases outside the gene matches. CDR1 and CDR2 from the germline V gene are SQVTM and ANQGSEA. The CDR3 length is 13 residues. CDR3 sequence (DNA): TGCAGCGTTCAAAACAGGGGGAACACTGAAGCTTTCTTT. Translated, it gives CSVQNRGNTEAFF.

The DNA for the CDR3 is TGTGCCAGCAGCTTCGTTAGGACAGTCCAAGAGACCCAGTACTTC. This codes for CASSFVRTVQETQYF. The rearrangement uses TRBV7-9 and TRBJ2-5; perhaps TRBD1 as D (6 bases). Germline lookup yields CDR1 SEHNR and CDR2 FQNEAQ (reference sequence). This CDR3 contains 15 residues. V was cut by 3 bases and J by 1 base, with 12 bases left in between.

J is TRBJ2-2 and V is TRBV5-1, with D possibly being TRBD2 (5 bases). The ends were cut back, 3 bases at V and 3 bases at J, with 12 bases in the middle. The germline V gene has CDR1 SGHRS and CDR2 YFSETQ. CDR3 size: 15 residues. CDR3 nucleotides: TGCGCCAGCAGCTGGACTGAAGATTACACCGGGGAGCTGTTTTTT. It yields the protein CASSWTEDYTGELFF.

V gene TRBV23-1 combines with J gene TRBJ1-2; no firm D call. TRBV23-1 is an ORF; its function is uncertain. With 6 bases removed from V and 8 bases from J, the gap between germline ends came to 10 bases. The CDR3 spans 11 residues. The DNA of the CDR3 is TGCGCCAGCAGGATGACAAAGGGCTACACCTTC. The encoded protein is CASRMTKGYTF.

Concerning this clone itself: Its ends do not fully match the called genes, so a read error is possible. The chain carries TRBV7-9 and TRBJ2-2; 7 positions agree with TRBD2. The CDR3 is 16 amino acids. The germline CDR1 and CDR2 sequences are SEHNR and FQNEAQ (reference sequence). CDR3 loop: CSSSLEGSGIAGELFF. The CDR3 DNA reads TGTTCCAGCAGCTTAGAGGGGAGCGGGATCGCCGGGGAGCTGTTTTTT.

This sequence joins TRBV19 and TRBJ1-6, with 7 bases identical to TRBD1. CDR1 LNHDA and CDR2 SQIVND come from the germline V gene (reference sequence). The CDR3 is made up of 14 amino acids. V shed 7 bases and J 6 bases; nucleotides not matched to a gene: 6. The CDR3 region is CASNQGQPNSPLHF. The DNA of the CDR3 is TGTGCCAGTAATCAGGGACAGCCTAATTCACCCCTCCACTTT.

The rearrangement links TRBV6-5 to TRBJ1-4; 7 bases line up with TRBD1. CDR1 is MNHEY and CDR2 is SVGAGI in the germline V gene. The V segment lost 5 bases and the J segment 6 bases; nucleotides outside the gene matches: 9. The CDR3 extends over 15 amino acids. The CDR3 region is CASSQRQGGDEKLFF. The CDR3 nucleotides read TGTGCCAGCAGTCAAAGACAGGGTGGGGATGAAAAACTGTTTTTT.

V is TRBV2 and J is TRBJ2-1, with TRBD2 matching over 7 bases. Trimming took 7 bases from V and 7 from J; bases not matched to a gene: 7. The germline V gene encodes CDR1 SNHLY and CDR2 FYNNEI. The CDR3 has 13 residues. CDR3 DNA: TGTGCCAGCACCGCGGGGGTCCTGAATGAGCAGTTCTTC. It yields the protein CASTAGVLNEQFF.

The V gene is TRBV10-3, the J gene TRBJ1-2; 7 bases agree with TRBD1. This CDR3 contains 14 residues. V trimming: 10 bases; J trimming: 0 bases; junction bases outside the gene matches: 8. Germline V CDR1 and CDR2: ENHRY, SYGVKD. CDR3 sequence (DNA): TGTGCCAGCCAGACAGGGAAGGCTAACTATGGCTACACCTTC. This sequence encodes CASQTGKANYGYTF.

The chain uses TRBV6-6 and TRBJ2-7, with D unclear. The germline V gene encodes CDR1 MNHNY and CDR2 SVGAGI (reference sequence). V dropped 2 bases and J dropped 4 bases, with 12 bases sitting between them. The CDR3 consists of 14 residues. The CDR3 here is CASSYRQADYEQYV. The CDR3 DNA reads TGTGCCAGCAGTTACCGCCAGGCCGATTACGAGCAGTACGTC.

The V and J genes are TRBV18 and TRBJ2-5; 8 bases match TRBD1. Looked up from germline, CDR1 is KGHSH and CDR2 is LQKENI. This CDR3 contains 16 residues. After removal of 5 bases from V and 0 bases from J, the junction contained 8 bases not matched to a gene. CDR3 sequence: CASSEQGGNYQETQYF. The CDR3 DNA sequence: TGTGCCAGCTCAGAACAGGGGGGCAATTACCAAGAGACCCAGTACTTC.

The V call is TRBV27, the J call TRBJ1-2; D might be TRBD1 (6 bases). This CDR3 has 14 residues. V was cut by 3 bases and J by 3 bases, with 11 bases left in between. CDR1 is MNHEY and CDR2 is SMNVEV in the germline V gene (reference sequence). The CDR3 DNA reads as TGTGCCAGCAGTTTGACGACAGGAGACTATGGCTACACCTTC. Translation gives CASSLTTGDYGYTF.

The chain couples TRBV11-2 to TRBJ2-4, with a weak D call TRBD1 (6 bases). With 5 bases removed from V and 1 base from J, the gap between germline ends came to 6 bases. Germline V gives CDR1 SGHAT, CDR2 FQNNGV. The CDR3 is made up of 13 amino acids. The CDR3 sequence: CASSGGAKNIQYF. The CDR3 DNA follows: TGTGCCAGCAGCGGGGGCGCCAAAAACATTCAGTACTTC.

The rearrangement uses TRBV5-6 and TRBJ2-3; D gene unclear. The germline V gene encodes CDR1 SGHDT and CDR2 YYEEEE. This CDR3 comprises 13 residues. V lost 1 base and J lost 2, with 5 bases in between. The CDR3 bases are TGTGCCAGCAGCTTGAGCCTCACAGATACGCAGTATTTT. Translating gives CASSLSLTDTQYF.

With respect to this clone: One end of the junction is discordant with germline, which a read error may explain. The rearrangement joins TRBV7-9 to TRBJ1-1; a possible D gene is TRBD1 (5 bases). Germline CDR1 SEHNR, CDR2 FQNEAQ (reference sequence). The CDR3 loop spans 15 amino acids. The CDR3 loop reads CSSSKHNDAGTIAFF. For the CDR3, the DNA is TGTTCCAGCAGCAAACATAATGACGCGGGGACGATCGCTTTCTTT.

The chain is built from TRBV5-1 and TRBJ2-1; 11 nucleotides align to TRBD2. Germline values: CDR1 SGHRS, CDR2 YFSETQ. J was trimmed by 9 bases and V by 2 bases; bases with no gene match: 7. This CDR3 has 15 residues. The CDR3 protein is CASSFTSGRRGEQFF. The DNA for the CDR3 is TGCGCCAGCAGCTTTACTAGCGGGAGAAGGGGTGAGCAGTTCTTC.

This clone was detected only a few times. CDR3 amino acids: CASSSARLAGGGDTQYF. The DNA for the CDR3 is TGTGCCAGCAGTTCGGCGAGACTAGCGGGGGGGGGAGATACGCAGTATTTT. V and J are TRBV27 and TRBJ2-3; 14 bases agree with TRBD2. Germline lookup yields CDR1 MNHEY and CDR2 SMNVEV (reference sequence). V lost 4 bases, J lost 5 bases, and 8 bases stayed unmatched. This CDR3 contains 17 residues.

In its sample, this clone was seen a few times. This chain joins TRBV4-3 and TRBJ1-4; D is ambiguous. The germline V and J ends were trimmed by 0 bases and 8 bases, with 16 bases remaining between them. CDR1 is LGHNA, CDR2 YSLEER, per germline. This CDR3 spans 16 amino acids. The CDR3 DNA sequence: TGCGCCAGCAGCCAAGATGCCCGGGCCGGAGGCGAAAAACTGTTTTTT. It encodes CASSQDARAGGEKLFF.

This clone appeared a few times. As DNA, the CDR3 is TGTGCCAGCAGCTCCGGGGGTGGCTACACCTTC. This encodes CASSSGGGYTF. This rearrangement joins TRBV6-5 to TRBJ1-2; D perhaps matches TRBD1 (5 bases). Germline V CDR1 and CDR2: MNHEY, SVGAGI. Trimming removed 6 bases from V and 7 bases from J, with 9 bases in between. The CDR3 runs 11 residues.

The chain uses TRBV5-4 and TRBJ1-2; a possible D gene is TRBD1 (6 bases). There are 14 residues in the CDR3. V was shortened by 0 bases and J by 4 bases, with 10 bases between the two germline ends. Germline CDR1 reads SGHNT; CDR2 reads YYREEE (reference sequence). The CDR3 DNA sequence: TGTGCCAGCAGCTTGGGACAGGCATCCTATGGCTACACCTTC. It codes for CASSLGQASYGYTF.

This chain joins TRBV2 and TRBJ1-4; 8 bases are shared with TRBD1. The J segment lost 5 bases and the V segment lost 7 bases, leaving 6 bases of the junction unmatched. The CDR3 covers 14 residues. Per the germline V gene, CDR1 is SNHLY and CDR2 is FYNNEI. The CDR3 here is CASNLGTGNEKLFF. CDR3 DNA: TGTGCCAGCAACCTCGGGACAGGAAATGAAAAACTGTTTTTT.

CDR3 coding DNA: TGTGCCAGCGCTTTGACAGGGGGCAATGGCTACACCTTC. Protein sequence: CASALTGGNGYTF. The V gene is TRBV2, the J gene TRBJ1-2; 10 nucleotides line up with TRBD1. In germline, CDR1 is SNHLY, CDR2 FYNNEI. V gave up 8 bases and J gave up 6 bases; unmatched junction bases: 6. The CDR3 sequence is 13 residues long.